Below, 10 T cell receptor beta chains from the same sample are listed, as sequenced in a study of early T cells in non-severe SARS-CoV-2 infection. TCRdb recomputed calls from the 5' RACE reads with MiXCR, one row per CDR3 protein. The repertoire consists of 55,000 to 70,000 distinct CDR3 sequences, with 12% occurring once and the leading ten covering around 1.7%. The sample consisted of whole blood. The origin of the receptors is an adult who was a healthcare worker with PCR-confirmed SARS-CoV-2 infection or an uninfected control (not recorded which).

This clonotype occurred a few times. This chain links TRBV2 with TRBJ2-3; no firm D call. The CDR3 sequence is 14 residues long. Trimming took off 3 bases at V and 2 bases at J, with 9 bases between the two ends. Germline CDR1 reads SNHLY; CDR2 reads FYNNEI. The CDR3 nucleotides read TGTGCCAGCAGTGAGAAATTAAACACAGATACGCAGTATTTT. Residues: CASSEKLNTDTQYF.

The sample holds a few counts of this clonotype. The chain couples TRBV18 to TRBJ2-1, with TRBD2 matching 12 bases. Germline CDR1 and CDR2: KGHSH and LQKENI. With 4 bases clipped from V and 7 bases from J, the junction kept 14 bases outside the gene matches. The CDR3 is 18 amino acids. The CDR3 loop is CASSQLAGGPTQLNEQFF. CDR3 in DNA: TGTGCCAGCTCACAACTAGCGGGGGGACCCACTCAACTTAATGAGCAGTTCTTC. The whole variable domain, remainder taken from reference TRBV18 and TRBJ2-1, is NAGVMQNPRHLVRRRGQEARLRCSPMKGHSHVYWYRQLPEEGLKFMVYLQKENIIDESGMPKERFSAEFPKEGPSILRIQQVVRGDSAAYFCASSQLAGGPTQLNEQFFGPGTRLTVL.

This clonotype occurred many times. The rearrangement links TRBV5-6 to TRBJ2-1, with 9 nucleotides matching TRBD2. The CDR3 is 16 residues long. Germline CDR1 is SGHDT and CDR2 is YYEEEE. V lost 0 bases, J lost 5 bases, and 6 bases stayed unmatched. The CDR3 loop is CASSLDWSSGDNEQFF. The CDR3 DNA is TGTGCCAGCAGCTTGGATTGGTCTAGCGGGGACAATGAGCAGTTCTTC.

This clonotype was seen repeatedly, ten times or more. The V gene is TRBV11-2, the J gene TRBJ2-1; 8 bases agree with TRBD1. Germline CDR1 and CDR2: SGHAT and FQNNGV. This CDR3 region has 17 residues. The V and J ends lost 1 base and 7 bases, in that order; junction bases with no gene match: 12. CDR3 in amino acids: CASSLGGGQGASNEQFF. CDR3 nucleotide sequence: TGTGCCAGCAGCTTAGGGGGCGGACAGGGCGCCTCAAATGAGCAGTTCTTC.

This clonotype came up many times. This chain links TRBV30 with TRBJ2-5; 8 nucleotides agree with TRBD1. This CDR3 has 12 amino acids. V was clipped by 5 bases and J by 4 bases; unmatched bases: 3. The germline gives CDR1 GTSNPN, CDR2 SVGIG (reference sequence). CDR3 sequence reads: CAWGTGGETQYF. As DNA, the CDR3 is TGTGCCTGGGGGACAGGAGGAGAGACCCAGTACTTC.

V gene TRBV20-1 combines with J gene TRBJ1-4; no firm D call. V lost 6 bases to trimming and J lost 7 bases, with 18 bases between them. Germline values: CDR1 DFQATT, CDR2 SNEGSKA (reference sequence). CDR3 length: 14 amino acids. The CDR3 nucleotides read TGCAGTGCCACAGACCGGGAGTTTGGTGAAAAACTGTTTTTT. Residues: CSATDREFGEKLFF.

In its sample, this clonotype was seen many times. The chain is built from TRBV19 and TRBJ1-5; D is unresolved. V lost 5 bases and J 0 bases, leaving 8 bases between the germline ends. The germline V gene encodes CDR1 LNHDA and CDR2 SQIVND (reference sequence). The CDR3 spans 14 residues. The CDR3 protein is CASSLQRSNQPQHF. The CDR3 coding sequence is TGTGCCAGTAGTCTGCAACGTAGCAATCAGCCCCAGCATTTT.

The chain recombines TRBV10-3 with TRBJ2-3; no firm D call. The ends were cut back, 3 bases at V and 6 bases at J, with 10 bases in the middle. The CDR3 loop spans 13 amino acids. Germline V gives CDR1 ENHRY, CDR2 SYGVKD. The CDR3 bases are TGTGCCATCAGTGACGACGGCGGCGATACGCAGTATTTT. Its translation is CAISDDGGDTQYF.

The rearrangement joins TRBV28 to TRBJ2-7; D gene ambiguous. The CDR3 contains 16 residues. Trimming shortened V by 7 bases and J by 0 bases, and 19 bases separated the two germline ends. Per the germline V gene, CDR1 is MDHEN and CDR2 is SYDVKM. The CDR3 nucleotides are TGTGCCAGCAACCTGGGGTGGGGAATGAGCTCCTACGAGCAGTACTTC. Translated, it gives CASNLGWGMSSYEQYF.

CDR3 DNA sequence: TGTGCCAGCAGCCTAGCGACTAGCGGTTACAATGAGCAGTTCTTC. Translating it yields CASSLATSGYNEQFF. The V call is TRBV14, the J call TRBJ2-1; 9 positions match TRBD2. Germline CDR1 and CDR2: SGHDN and FVKESK. Unmatched junction bases numbered 5, after V lost 4 bases and J lost 4 bases. The CDR3 has 15 residues.